These T cell receptor beta chains were read from a single sample in a study of tumor and adjacent non-tumor tissue in lung cancer. TCRdb itself ran the multiplex PCR reads through MiXCR, one entry per CDR3 protein. The sample holds around 200,000 distinct CDR3 sequences, about two thirds seen once. The sequenced sample consisted of lung tumor tissue. The receptor set was obtained from a man aged 55 to 70 with non-small cell lung cancer. CDR3s include the opening cysteine and the closing phenylalanine or tryptophan. The order of the fields is CDR3 DNA, CDR3 protein, J gene, D gene, clone size, V gene. D genes are given only for firm matches. Rows give clone size only sometimes, using once, few, many, or a class for an expanded clone.

CDR3nt: TGTGCCAGCAGGCCTGACGGTGGAAGCTTCTACGAGCAGTACTTC
CDR3aa: CASRPDGGSFYEQYF
j_gene: TRBJ2-7
d_gene: -
abundance: -
v_gene: TRBV11-3

CDR3nt: TGTGCCAGCAGCTTGGGGAGACTAGCGTCTTACAATGAGCAGTTCTTC
CDR3aa: CASSLGRLASYNEQFF
j_gene: TRBJ2-1
d_gene: TRBD2
abundance: -
v_gene: TRBV5-5

CDR3nt: TGCAGTGCTAGGACGGTATACTCCTACGAGCAATACTTC
CDR3aa: CSARTVYSYEQYF
j_gene: TRBJ2-7
d_gene: -
abundance: once
v_gene: TRBV20-1

CDR3nt: TGTGCCTGGAGTGCAGACAGGTTCCTTAATGAAAAACTGTTTTTT
CDR3aa: CAWSADRFLNEKLFF
j_gene: TRBJ1-4
d_gene: -
abundance: few
v_gene: TRBV30

CDR3nt: TGCGGTGATAGAGGGCCAGCGGGCAATAAGCAGTTCTTC
CDR3aa: CGDRGPAGNKQFF
j_gene: TRBJ2-1
d_gene: -
abundance: -
v_gene: TRBV20-1

CDR3nt: TGTGCCAGCGGAACAGAAAATAATTCACCCCTCCGCTTT
CDR3aa: CASGTENNSPLRF
j_gene: TRBJ1-6
d_gene: -
abundance: -
v_gene: TRBV6-1

CDR3nt: TGCAATGCTAGAGCAAGGAGCCGCACCGAGTTTGATGAGCAGTTCTTC
CDR3aa: CNARARSRTEFDEQFF
j_gene: TRBJ2-1
d_gene: -
abundance: -
v_gene: TRBV20-1

CDR3nt: TGCGCCAGCAGCCAAGATACGCTTGGGCGTGAAGCTTTCTTT
CDR3aa: CASSQDTLGREAFF
j_gene: TRBJ1-1
d_gene: -
abundance: few
v_gene: TRBV4-3

CDR3nt: TGCGGCGCGACTGACGGGGGATTTGGTGAAGCTTTCTTT
CDR3aa: CGATDGGFGEAFF
j_gene: TRBJ1-1
d_gene: -
abundance: -
v_gene: TRBV29-1

CDR3nt: TGTAGCGTTGAGATTAGGTGGGGAAAGGAGCAGTTCTTC
CDR3aa: CSVEIRWGKEQFF
j_gene: TRBJ2-1
d_gene: -
abundance: -
v_gene: TRBV29-1

CDR3nt: TGTGCCAGTAGCCGGGGCAGGGGGCCCAATCAGCCCCAGCATTTT
CDR3aa: CASSRGRGPNQPQHF
j_gene: TRBJ1-5
d_gene: TRBD1
abundance: few
v_gene: TRBV5-6

CDR3nt: TGTGCCAGCTGCTTTCGGGTCCTCGGCGGGGGGGCAGGTACGCAGTATTTT
CDR3aa: CASCFRVLGGGAGTQYF
j_gene: TRBJ2-3
d_gene: TRBD2
abundance: -
v_gene: TRBV5-6

CDR3nt: TGTGCCACCGGGACAGTGGGGAGATCCTACAATGAGCAGTTCTTC
CDR3aa: CATGTVGRSYNEQFF
j_gene: TRBJ2-1
d_gene: TRBD1
abundance: -
v_gene: TRBV24-1

CDR3nt: TGTGCCAGCAGCTTGGCCGCGAGGGGTTACAATGAGCAGATCTTC
CDR3aa: CASSLAARGYNEQIF
j_gene: TRBJ2-1
d_gene: -
abundance: -
v_gene: TRBV5-4

CDR3nt: TGTGCCAGCAGCATGGCCCATGGCTACACCTTC
CDR3aa: CASSMAHGYTF
j_gene: TRBJ1-2
d_gene: -
abundance: many
v_gene: TRBV12-3/TRBV12-4

CDR3nt: TGTACCAGTAGCCGGGTAGGAGGCTACAATGAGCAGTTCTTC
CDR3aa: CTSSRVGGYNEQFF
j_gene: TRBJ2-1
d_gene: -
abundance: -
v_gene: TRBV11-2

CDR3nt: TGTGCCAGCAGTTCCTCTGAGGCAGTCACAGATACGCAGTATTTT
CDR3aa: CASSSSEAVTDTQYF
j_gene: TRBJ2-3
d_gene: -
abundance: many
v_gene: TRBV6-5

CDR3nt: TGTGCCAGCAGTGCCGGACAGATGAACACTGAAGCTTTCTTT
CDR3aa: CASSAGQMNTEAFF
j_gene: TRBJ1-1
d_gene: -
abundance: -
v_gene: TRBV6-1

CDR3nt: TGCGCCAGCAGCCGAGACATTACGGGCAGTTCGGGCACTGAAGCTTTCTTT
CDR3aa: CASSRDITGSSGTEAFF
j_gene: TRBJ1-1
d_gene: -
abundance: -
v_gene: TRBV4-3

CDR3nt: TGTGCCACTGCGAGGGGAGTCGATCAGTACTTC
CDR3aa: CATARGVDQYF
j_gene: TRBJ2-7
d_gene: -
abundance: -
v_gene: TRBV12-3/TRBV12-4

CDR3nt: TGTGCCAGCAGCTTAGCACTAGCGGGGCGCACAGATACGCAGTATTTT
CDR3aa: CASSLALAGRTDTQYF
j_gene: TRBJ2-3
d_gene: TRBD2
abundance: many
v_gene: TRBV7-9

CDR3nt: TGTGCTAGTGCCCAAGGGGGTCTAGCTGGGGCCAACGTCCTGACTTTC
CDR3aa: CASAQGGLAGANVLTF
j_gene: TRBJ2-6
d_gene: -
abundance: few
v_gene: TRBV12-5

CDR3nt: TGCAGCGTCAGGGAGGCTGGCTACACCTTC
CDR3aa: CSVREAGYTF
j_gene: TRBJ1-2
d_gene: -
abundance: many
v_gene: TRBV29-1

CDR3nt: TGTGCCAGCAGCCTCGACAGGGGGCGTTCAGAGACCCAGTACTTC
CDR3aa: CASSLDRGRSETQYF
j_gene: TRBJ2-5
d_gene: TRBD1
abundance: many
v_gene: TRBV11-3

CDR3nt: TGTGCCAGCAGATACTCAGGGCAAACCGGGGGCGAGCAATACTTC
CDR3aa: CASRYSGQTGGEQYF
j_gene: TRBJ2-7
d_gene: -
abundance: -
v_gene: TRBV6-2/TRBV6-3

CDR3nt: TGCGCCAGCAGCCAAGTACGGGAGGGTAACTATGGCTACACCTTC
CDR3aa: CASSQVREGNYGYTF
j_gene: TRBJ1-2
d_gene: -
abundance: many
v_gene: TRBV4-1

CDR3nt: TGTGCCAACACCAAAGGGGACTCCAAGACCCGGGGAAACATTCAATACTTC
CDR3aa: CANTKGDSKTRGNIQYF
j_gene: TRBJ2-4
d_gene: -
abundance: -
v_gene: TRBV6-6

CDR3nt: TGCAGTGCTAGAGGACTAGCGGACCGCGAGCGGTACTTC
CDR3aa: CSARGLADRERYF
j_gene: TRBJ2-7
d_gene: TRBD2
abundance: once
v_gene: TRBV20-1

CDR3nt: TGTGCCAGCAGCTTAGAAGCAGGGGGCTTTTCACCTCTCCACTTT
CDR3aa: CASSLEAGGFSPLHF
j_gene: TRBJ1-6
d_gene: TRBD1
abundance: few
v_gene: TRBV11-2

CDR3nt: TGCGCCAGCAAGGGGGAAGAGACCCAGTACTTC
CDR3aa: CASKGEETQYF
j_gene: TRBJ2-5
d_gene: -
abundance: -
v_gene: TRBV5-1

CDR3nt: TGCAGCGTCACTAAAGCGGGAGGGGCAGATACGCAGTATTTT
CDR3aa: CSVTKAGGADTQYF
j_gene: TRBJ2-3
d_gene: TRBD2
abundance: -
v_gene: TRBV29-1

CDR3nt: TGTGCCAGCAGCTTAGATCCCCTAGAAGTCAGGGGCTGCACAGATACGCAGTATTTT
CDR3aa: CASSLDPLEVRGCTDTQYF
j_gene: TRBJ2-3
d_gene: -
abundance: -
v_gene: TRBV11-3

CDR3nt: TGTGCTAGCAGGCTGTCGACGGCATATGGCTACGCCTTC
CDR3aa: CASRLSTAYGYAF
j_gene: TRBJ1-2
d_gene: -
abundance: once
v_gene: TRBV12-3/TRBV12-4

CDR3nt: TGTGTCAGCAGCTTAGAGTCCAGCGGTGGGTCCCAAGAGACCCACTACTTC
CDR3aa: CVSSLESSGGSQETHYF
j_gene: TRBJ2-5
d_gene: -
abundance: -
v_gene: TRBV11-3

CDR3nt: TGCAGTGATCCTCACCAAGAGGGACCAGATACGCAGTATTTT
CDR3aa: CSDPHQEGPDTQYF
j_gene: TRBJ2-3
d_gene: -
abundance: -
v_gene: TRBV20-1

CDR3nt: TGCAGTGTTCCCACGGCGGGGGCCATGCACCGCATAGATACGCAGTATTTT
CDR3aa: CSVPTAGAMHRIDTQYF
j_gene: TRBJ2-3
d_gene: -
abundance: -
v_gene: TRBV20-1

CDR3nt: TGTGCCAGCAGCTTACCCTGGCCGAGCTCCTACAATGAGCAGTTCTTC
CDR3aa: CASSLPWPSSYNEQFF
j_gene: TRBJ2-1
d_gene: -
abundance: many
v_gene: TRBV11-3

CDR3nt: TGCAGTTCCCCCGGGACCAGCTCCACCGGGGAGCTGTTTTTT
CDR3aa: CSSPGTSSTGELFF
j_gene: TRBJ2-2
d_gene: -
abundance: once
v_gene: TRBV20-1

CDR3nt: TGTGCCAGCAGCTTAGAGGGATTCACTGAAGCTTTCTTT
CDR3aa: CASSLEGFTEAFF
j_gene: TRBJ1-1
d_gene: -
abundance: few
v_gene: TRBV7-8

CDR3nt: TGCGCGAGCAGCCTCCTGACTAACCCCACTTCCACAGAGACGCAGTATTTT
CDR3aa: CASSLLTNPTSTETQYF
j_gene: TRBJ2-3
d_gene: -
abundance: -
v_gene: TRBV4-3

CDR3nt: TGTGCCAGTAGCCCGAAAAGGGACAGTAATTTACGTAGCTATGGCTACACCTTC
CDR3aa: CASSPKRDSNLRSYGYTF
j_gene: TRBJ1-2
d_gene: TRBD1
abundance: -
v_gene: TRBV4-2

CDR3nt: TGTGTCAGCAGTTTGACCGGAGGGCAGGGAGAGACGCAGTACTTC
CDR3aa: CVSSLTGGQGETQYF
j_gene: TRBJ2-5
d_gene: -
abundance: once
v_gene: TRBV12-3/TRBV12-4

CDR3nt: TGTACCAGCAGTCCCCCGCCGAGACAATCATCCTTAAGGAATCAGCCCCAGCATTTT
CDR3aa: CTSSPPPRQSSLRNQPQHF
j_gene: TRBJ1-5
d_gene: -
abundance: -
v_gene: TRBV6-6

CDR3nt: TGTGCCAGCGGTTTATCTAGACCTGATACGCAGTATTTT
CDR3aa: CASGLSRPDTQYF
j_gene: TRBJ2-3
d_gene: -
abundance: once
v_gene: TRBV12-3/TRBV12-4

CDR3nt: TGCAGCGACGGGGGAGGGGGGCCTCATAAGGCTTTCTTT
CDR3aa: CSDGGGGPHKAFF
j_gene: TRBJ1-1
d_gene: -
abundance: once
v_gene: TRBV29-1

CDR3nt: TGTGCCAGCAGTTTAATGGACATGGAAGAGACCCAGTACTTC
CDR3aa: CASSLMDMEETQYF
j_gene: TRBJ2-5
d_gene: -
abundance: few
v_gene: TRBV12-3/TRBV12-4

CDR3nt: TGTGCCAGCAGCTTGGCCGGGGGACCGTCATCTGGAAAGACCATATATTTT
CDR3aa: CASSLAGGPSSGKTIYF
j_gene: TRBJ1-3
d_gene: -
abundance: -
v_gene: TRBV5-4

CDR3nt: TGCAGCGTTGAAGAACTAAGATTAGAGGCAGATACGCAGTATTTT
CDR3aa: CSVEELRLEADTQYF
j_gene: TRBJ2-3
d_gene: -
abundance: few
v_gene: TRBV29-1

CDR3nt: TGTGCCAGTAGATACAAGACAGGGTCCAACTATGGCTACACCTTC
CDR3aa: CASRYKTGSNYGYTF
j_gene: TRBJ1-2
d_gene: TRBD1
abundance: -
v_gene: TRBV6-6

CDR3nt: TGTGCCTGGATTGACACGGGAAGGTGCGAAAAACTGTTTTTT
CDR3aa: CAWIDTGRCEKLFF
j_gene: TRBJ1-4
d_gene: -
abundance: -
v_gene: TRBV30

CDR3nt: TGTGCCAACTCCCCGGGGGGTGCGCACGAGCAGTACTTC
CDR3aa: CANSPGGAHEQYF
j_gene: TRBJ2-7
d_gene: TRBD2
abundance: -
v_gene: TRBV6-5